A selection of T cell receptor beta chains follows, all from one sample in a study of CD8+CD57+ T cells in acquired aplastic anemia. TCRdb reanalysed the reads using MiXCR and keeps one entry per CDR3 protein. The data show about 190,000 distinct CDR3 sequences, approximately 50% seen once. Material: sorted CD4+, CD8+, or CD8+CD57+ T cells (not recorded which) from PBMCs. The receptor source for this set is a human donor with aplastic anemia. The CDR3 runs from the conserved cysteine through the conserved F or W. Each record gives: V gene, CDR3 length, clone size, J gene, D gene, CDR3 DNA, CDR3 protein. D genes are given only for firm matches. Clone size is not always given. Where it is, it says once, few, many or a class for expanded clones.

V: TRBV10-1; length: 13; size: many; J: TRBJ1-2; D: TRBD1; DNA: TGCGCCAGCAGTGCCGGACAGGGTGATGGCTACACCTTC; CDR3: CASSAGQGDGYTF
V: TRBV5-6; length: 14; size: NA; J: TRBJ2-1; D: NA; DNA: TGTGCCAGCACCCTCCCGGGGGACTACAATGAGCAGTTCTTC; CDR3: CASTLPGDYNEQFF
V: TRBV20-1; length: 12; size: NA; J: TRBJ2-7; D: TRBD2; DNA: TGCAGTGCTAGACTAGCGGGAGTTGGGCAGTACTTC; CDR3: CSARLAGVGQYF
V: TRBV19; length: 14; size: NA; J: TRBJ1-1; D: NA; DNA: TGTGCCAGTAGTATACGAGCAGGCAGGGATGAAGCTTTCTTT; CDR3: CASSIRAGRDEAFF
V: TRBV15; length: 20; size: many; J: TRBJ2-2; D: TRBD2; DNA: TGTGCCACCAGCAGAGACCCACGGAGCTCTAGCGGACTTAACACCGGGGAGCTGTTTTTT; CDR3: CATSRDPRSSSGLNTGELFF
V: TRBV19; length: 14; size: many; J: TRBJ2-1; D: NA; DNA: TGTGCCAGTAGTATTTTTGGGATGATCAATGAGCAGTTCTTC; CDR3: CASSIFGMINEQFF
V: TRBV20-1; length: 17; size: many; J: TRBJ2-7; D: TRBD2; DNA: TGCAGTGCTCCCCTTCGGCGACTAGCGGCAACTATCTCCGGGCAGTACTTC; CDR3: CSAPLRRLAATISGQYF
V: TRBV6-5; length: 15; size: few; J: TRBJ2-1; D: NA; DNA: TGTGCCAGCAGTTCCCCCGGGACACTCCTCAATGAGCAGTTCTTC; CDR3: CASSSPGTLLNEQFF
V: TRBV9; length: 16; size: many; J: TRBJ1-3; D: NA; DNA: TGTGCCAGCAGCTCTCAGATTAGGGAGCCAGGAAACACCATATATTTT; CDR3: CASSSQIREPGNTIYF
V: TRBV24-1; length: 16; size: many; J: TRBJ2-1; D: NA; DNA: TGTGCCACCAGTGGATTGAGGGGCGGTTTCTTCGATGAGCAGTTCTTC; CDR3: CATSGLRGGFFDEQFF
V: TRBV7-3; length: 13; size: NA; J: TRBJ1-2; D: NA; DNA: TGTGCCAGCAGCTTCGAGGCAGGGTATGGCTACACCTTC; CDR3: CASSFEAGYGYTF
V: TRBV19; length: 14; size: NA; J: TRBJ2-7; D: TRBD1; DNA: TGTGCCAGTAGACGAGACAGGGCCACCTACGAGCAGTACTTC; CDR3: CASRRDRATYEQYF
V: TRBV19; length: 12; size: NA; J: TRBJ1-2; D: NA; DNA: TGTGCCAGTAGGATCCAGGGTCTGGGCTACACCTTC; CDR3: CASRIQGLGYTF
V: TRBV19; length: 13; size: NA; J: TRBJ1-6; D: NA; DNA: TGTGCCAGTGGCTTGGGGTTTAATTCACCCCTCCACTTT; CDR3: CASGLGFNSPLHF
V: TRBV20-1; length: 13; size: NA; J: TRBJ1-1; D: NA; DNA: TGCAGTGCGCGATCGGACCCCGAAACTGAAGCTTTCTTT; CDR3: CSARSDPETEAFF
V: TRBV6-1; length: 15; size: NA; J: TRBJ2-3; D: TRBD1; DNA: TGTGCCAGCAGTCCTCAGGGGGTCGGCACAGATACGCAGTATTTT; CDR3: CASSPQGVGTDTQYF
V: TRBV7-3; length: 14; size: NA; J: TRBJ2-2; D: NA; DNA: TGTGCCAGCGCCTCGGACGGTGACACCGGGGAGCTGTTTTTT; CDR3: CASASDGDTGELFF
V: TRBV24-1; length: 17; size: NA; J: TRBJ2-2; D: TRBD1; DNA: TGTGCCACCAGTGATCCGGGACAGGGAGTGAACACCGGGGAGCTGTTTTTT; CDR3: CATSDPGQGVNTGELFF
V: TRBV10-3; length: 16; size: many; J: TRBJ2-7; D: TRBD2; DNA: TGTGCCATCAGTGGGATCACTAGCGCCAAACCTTCCGAGCAGTACTTC; CDR3: CAISGITSAKPSEQYF
V: TRBV9; length: 13; size: NA; J: TRBJ2-1; D: NA; DNA: TGTGCCAGCAGCCTATCAACAGGGAGTGAGCAGTTCTTC; CDR3: CASSLSTGSEQFF
V: TRBV10-3; length: 14; size: many; J: TRBJ2-7; D: TRBD1; DNA: TGTGCCATCAGTGTCGGACAGGGTCCCTACGAGCAGTACTTC; CDR3: CAISVGQGPYEQYF
V: TRBV27; length: 14; size: many; J: TRBJ2-7; D: NA; DNA: TGTGCCAGCAGTAGGACGGGCCGCTCCTACGAGCAGTACTTC; CDR3: CASSRTGRSYEQYF
V: TRBV20-1; length: 12; size: NA; J: TRBJ2-1; D: NA; DNA: TGCAGTGCTAGTCGAGGAGGGGTTGAGCAGTTCTTC; CDR3: CSASRGGVEQFF
V: TRBV20-1; length: 12; size: NA; J: TRBJ2-1; D: NA; DNA: TGCAGTGCCGAGAGCTCGGGCAATGAGCAGTTCTTC; CDR3: CSAESSGNEQFF
V: TRBV19; length: 19; size: NA; J: TRBJ1-3; D: NA; DNA: TGTGCCAGTAGTACCGCCTGGGACACAAAAGGGAGCTCTGGAAACACCATATATTTT; CDR3: CASSTAWDTKGSSGNTIYF
V: TRBV6-1; length: 14; size: NA; J: TRBJ1-6; D: NA; DNA: TGTGCCAGCAGTGACGTCAACGAGAATTCACCCCTCCACTTT; CDR3: CASSDVNENSPLHF
V: TRBV25-1; length: 13; size: few; J: TRBJ1-5; D: NA; DNA: TGTGCCAGCTCCAGCGACGGAAATCAGCCCCAGCATTTT; CDR3: CASSSDGNQPQHF
V: TRBV10-3; length: 12; size: medium-sized; J: TRBJ1-1; D: NA; DNA: TGTGCCATCAGTGATTGGGCTAATGAAGCTTTCTTT; CDR3: CAISDWANEAFF
V: TRBV20-1; length: 14; size: NA; J: TRBJ1-2; D: NA; DNA: TGCAGTGCCAGCAGTCCCGCCGGACCTTATGGCTACACCTTC; CDR3: CSASSPAGPYGYTF
V: TRBV2; length: 13; size: NA; J: TRBJ2-3; D: NA; DNA: TGTGCCAGCAGTAGGGCCCCTGGGGATACGCAGTATTTT; CDR3: CASSRAPGDTQYF
V: TRBV30; length: 13; size: many; J: TRBJ1-6; D: NA; DNA: TGTGCCTGGAGTAAGGTAGTGAATTCACCCCTCCACTTT; CDR3: CAWSKVVNSPLHF
V: TRBV2; length: 13; size: NA; J: TRBJ2-7; D: NA; DNA: TGTGCCAGCAGTCAACCAGGGACCTACGAGCAGTACTTC; CDR3: CASSQPGTYEQYF
V: TRBV24-1; length: 14; size: NA; J: TRBJ2-5; D: NA; DNA: TGTGCCACCAGTGCCGGGACACCCCAAGAGACCCAGTACTTC; CDR3: CATSAGTPQETQYF
V: TRBV24-1; length: 16; size: NA; J: TRBJ2-1; D: NA; DNA: TGTGCCACCAGTGATATGGACGAGAGCTCCTACAATGAGCAGTTCTTC; CDR3: CATSDMDESSYNEQFF
V: TRBV7-6; length: 16; size: NA; J: TRBJ2-5; D: TRBD1; DNA: TGTGCCAGCAGCTTAGCCCGGACAGGGGGCGGCGAGACCCAGTACTTC; CDR3: CASSLARTGGGETQYF
V: TRBV15; length: 15; size: NA; J: TRBJ2-1; D: NA; DNA: TGTGCCACCAGCAGAGTGGGGGGAAGATGGAATGAGCAGTTCTTC; CDR3: CATSRVGGRWNEQFF
V: TRBV5-1; length: 15; size: many; J: TRBJ2-7; D: TRBD2; DNA: TGCGCCAGCAGCTTGGCGGGACTAGCGGCCTACGAGCAGTACTTC; CDR3: CASSLAGLAAYEQYF
V: TRBV20-1; length: 15; size: many; J: TRBJ2-7; D: NA; DNA: TGCAGTGCTAGAGGCCTTAGTGGGACCTCCTACGAGCAGTACTTC; CDR3: CSARGLSGTSYEQYF
V: TRBV24-1; length: 12; size: NA; J: TRBJ2-7; D: TRBD1; DNA: TGTGCCACCCAGGGGGACTCCTACGAGCAGTACTTC; CDR3: CATQGDSYEQYF
V: TRBV29-1; length: 13; size: NA; J: TRBJ2-7; D: NA; DNA: TGCAGCGTTGATAGGGGCTATAACAATGAGCAGTACTTC; CDR3: CSVDRGYNNEQYF
V: TRBV6-5; length: 15; size: many; J: TRBJ2-7; D: NA; DNA: TGTGCCAGCAGCCGACCGGGACATGTCACCTACGAGCAGTACTTC; CDR3: CASSRPGHVTYEQYF
V: TRBV5-1; length: 15; size: many; J: TRBJ2-7; D: TRBD1; DNA: TGCGCCAGCAGCAGGGATGGGACAGGGATCTACGAGCAGTACTTC; CDR3: CASSRDGTGIYEQYF
V: TRBV19; length: 14; size: NA; J: TRBJ2-5; D: TRBD1; DNA: TGTGCCAGTTCAGACAGGGGGTGGGGTGAGACCCAGTACTTC; CDR3: CASSDRGWGETQYF
V: TRBV7-2; length: 13; size: few; J: TRBJ2-7; D: NA; DNA: TGTGCCACTCAGGCCGGATATACCTACGAGCAGTACTTC; CDR3: CATQAGYTYEQYF
V: TRBV19; length: 15; size: many; J: TRBJ2-1; D: TRBD1; DNA: TGTGCCAGTAGTATCTATACAGGGGCGAGGAATGAGCAGTTCTTC; CDR3: CASSIYTGARNEQFF
V: TRBV7-2; length: 13; size: NA; J: TRBJ1-2; D: TRBD1; DNA: TGTGCCAGCAGCTCGGACAGGGAGGGTGGCTACACCTTC; CDR3: CASSSDREGGYTF
V: TRBV18; length: 14; size: few; J: TRBJ2-5; D: NA; DNA: TGTGCCAGCTCACCAATCAGGGCAGAGGAGACCCAGTACTTC; CDR3: CASSPIRAEETQYF
V: TRBV19; length: 14; size: NA; J: TRBJ2-2; D: TRBD2; DNA: TGTGCCAGTAGGAGCGGGGGGCTGAGCGGGGAGCTGTTTTTT; CDR3: CASRSGGLSGELFF
V: TRBV7-3; length: 14; size: NA; J: TRBJ2-5; D: NA; DNA: TGTGCCAGCAGCCCTCAGGGGTTCCAAGAGACCCAGTACTTC; CDR3: CASSPQGFQETQYF
V: TRBV6-2/TRBV6-3; length: 14; size: many; J: TRBJ2-1; D: NA; DNA: TGTGCCAGCAGTAGCGGTATTAGAACCAATGAGCAGTTCTTC; CDR3: CASSSGIRTNEQFF
V: TRBV5-4; length: 14; size: many; J: TRBJ1-6; D: NA; DNA: TGTGCCAGCAGCTTGGATCAGGGGTATTCACCCCTCCACTTT; CDR3: CASSLDQGYSPLHF
V: TRBV2; length: 13; size: many; J: TRBJ2-5; D: NA; DNA: TGTGCCAGCAGCGCAGGCGGCGGGGAGACCCAGTACTTC; CDR3: CASSAGGGETQYF
V: TRBV5-1; length: 14; size: NA; J: TRBJ1-6; D: NA; DNA: TGCGCCAGCAGCTTGGAGAGCGGGAATTCACCCCTCCACTTT; CDR3: CASSLESGNSPLHF
V: TRBV11-1; length: 17; size: NA; J: TRBJ1-3; D: NA; DNA: TGTGCCAGCAGCGCCGGGCAGGTAACAAGCTCTGGAAACACCATATATTTT; CDR3: CASSAGQVTSSGNTIYF
V: TRBV7-9; length: 15; size: once; J: TRBJ2-5; D: NA; DNA: TGTGCCAGCAGCATCACAGGGAATCAGGGAGAGACCCAGTACTTC; CDR3: CASSITGNQGETQYF
V: TRBV15; length: 13; size: NA; J: TRBJ2-3; D: NA; DNA: TGTGCCACCAGCAGAGTTCTCACAGGTACGCAGTATTTT; CDR3: CATSRVLTGTQYF
V: TRBV6-2/TRBV6-3; length: 13; size: many; J: TRBJ1-1; D: TRBD1; DNA: TGTGCCAGCAGTTACTTGGACAGGTCGTCTGCTTTCTTT; CDR3: CASSYLDRSSAFF
V: TRBV19; length: 17; size: NA; J: TRBJ2-3; D: NA; DNA: TGTGCCAGTAGGGGCCGCGTGGGCCGAGCTAGCACAGATACGCAGTATTTT; CDR3: CASRGRVGRASTDTQYF